This paragraph reports one T cell receptor (beta chain). The data were obtained in a study of blood T cell repertoires in COVID-19. In the study overall: Sources were T cells, B-cell-depleted T cells, or PBMCs; the material itself was cDNA or gDNA.

The germline gives CDR1 LNHDA, CDR2 SQIVND (reference sequence). Trimming stripped 7 bases from V and 5 bases from J, with 12 bases between. CDR3 size: 14 residues. Authors' analysis steps: Nucleated cell number was recorded as an estimate derived from reference gene primer amplification. Measured with immunoSEQ multiplex PCR; TCRdb has only the in-frame clones, and not every one. V, J and clone size were drawn from that table, and D and trimming were deduced from the DNA. The sample includes fewer than 90,000 clones, 87% of them seen just once. V is TRBV19 and J is TRBJ1-6, with D possibly matching TRBD1 (6 bases). This TCR was recovered from a male donor with acute or convalescent COVID-19. The sample taken for sequencing was peripheral blood. The CDR3 sequence is CASTTGLNNSPLHF. CDR3 sequence (DNA): TGTGCCAGTACCACAGGGTTGAATAATTCACCCCTCCACTTT.